A selection of T cell receptor beta chains follows, all from one sample in a study of OX40 agonist ivuxolimab in advanced cancers. Profiling relied on immunoSEQ multiplex PCR, and the TCRdb table lists in-frame clones only, not all of them. Of 90,000 to 130,000 clones in the sample, under 95% are singletons; the top ten hold over 0.6%. The sequencing here drew on CD4+ or CD8+ T cells sorted from blood, taken in a trial of the OX40 agonist ivuxolimab. The receptor set was obtained from an adult with an advanced solid tumor such as melanoma, head and neck, liver or kidney cancer. CDR3s include the opening cysteine and the closing phenylalanine or tryptophan. A D gene is named only where the DNA matches it firmly. Size is omitted from some rows. Given values are once, few, many or a class for expanded clones.

TGCGCCAGCAGCATCGGGGCAGGGGCGGTCCAAGAGACCCAGTACTTC CASSIGAGAVQETQYF TRBV5-1 NA TRBJ2-5 NA
TGTGCCAGTAGTATAGGTGGCCACAATCAGCCCCAGCATTTT CASSIGGHNQPQHF TRBV19 NA TRBJ1-5 NA
TGTGCCAGCAGCTTGGTTGGGACTGAAGCTTTCTTT CASSLVGTEAFF TRBV5-5 NA TRBJ1-1 NA
TGTGCCAGCATTCCGGGAGGGGGTCTTCGCTCACATACTACCAGCAACGAGCAGTACTTC CASIPGGGLRSHTTSNEQYF TRBV7-3 NA TRBJ2-7 TRBD2
TGCGCCAGCAGCCAAGGACCAACAGGGGGAGGTAATCAGCCCCAGCATTTT CASSQGPTGGGNQPQHF TRBV4-1 NA TRBJ1-5 TRBD1
TGTGCCACCCTTACCCGGGGCCAAGAGACCCAGTACTTC CATLTRGQETQYF TRBV6-6 NA TRBJ2-5 NA
TGTGCCAGCAAGCAGGTAGCGGGCGAGTACAATGAGCAGTTCTTC CASKQVAGEYNEQFF TRBV7-3 NA TRBJ2-1 TRBD2
TGCGCCAGCGCGCCCGGGACGGAGGCCCGCGATACGCAGTATTTT CASAPGTEARDTQYF TRBV10-1 NA TRBJ2-3 NA
TGTGCCAGTAGGCCCGGGGTTCCTTCCTCTGGAAACACCATATATTTT CASRPGVPSSGNTIYF TRBV19 NA TRBJ1-3 NA
TGTGCCAGCAGCAGGGAAAGCAATCAGCCCCAGCATTTT CASSRESNQPQHF TRBV6-5 NA TRBJ1-5 NA
TGTGCCAGCAGCACAGGACAGTACGAGCAGTACTTC CASSTGQYEQYF TRBV5-6 NA TRBJ2-7 NA
TGTGCCAGCAGCGGGACAGGGGATGAGCAGTTCTTC CASSGTGDEQFF TRBV2 NA TRBJ2-1 TRBD1
TGTGCCAGTAATATACTGGGTGGCGCACGGGAGACCCAGTACTTC CASNILGGARETQYF TRBV19 NA TRBJ2-5 NA
TGCGCCAGCAGCGACGGACTAGCGGGCGCCTACGAGCAGTACTTC CASSDGLAGAYEQYF TRBV5-1 NA TRBJ2-7 TRBD2
TGTGCCTGGAGCGGAAACAGGGGGCTTTACCAAGAGACCCAGTACTTC CAWSGNRGLYQETQYF TRBV30 NA TRBJ2-5 TRBD1
TGTGCCAGCAGCTTATCTTTAGGGGACAGGGGGAGGACCGGGGAGCTGTTTTTT CASSLSLGDRGRTGELFF TRBV7-3 NA TRBJ2-2 TRBD1
TGTGCCAGCAGCTTCGGTACAGGTTTACACAATGAGCAGTTCTTC CASSFGTGLHNEQFF TRBV7-9 once TRBJ2-1 NA
TGTGCCAGCACCCGACTAGCGGGGAAATACAATGAGCAGTTCTTC CASTRLAGKYNEQFF TRBV6-5 NA TRBJ2-1 TRBD2
TGTGCCAGCAGTCACAGGGATAACTATGGCTACACCTTC CASSHRDNYGYTF TRBV6-1 NA TRBJ1-2 NA
TGTGCCTGGAGTGACCGGGACAGGGTCCAAGAGACCCAGTACTTC CAWSDRDRVQETQYF TRBV30 NA TRBJ2-5 TRBD1
TGTGCCAGTAGTATAGGGGCGAACAGGGGCTTCTACGAGCAGTACTTC CASSIGANRGFYEQYF TRBV19 NA TRBJ2-7 TRBD1
TGTGCCAGCAGCACGACAGGGGGAGGTTTTTGGAATGAGCAGTTCTTC CASSTTGGGFWNEQFF TRBV13 NA TRBJ2-1 TRBD1
TGTGCCAGCTCACAGACAAACCAAGAGACCCAGTACTTC CASSQTNQETQYF TRBV18 NA TRBJ2-5 NA
TGTGCCAGCAGCACAGGGGCTGGGAGCAATCAGCCCCAGCATTTT CASSTGAGSNQPQHF TRBV9 NA TRBJ1-5 TRBD1
TGTGCCAGCAGCAAAGCGGCGCAGCATACCAAAAACATTCAGTACTTC CASSKAAQHTKNIQYF TRBV21-1 once TRBJ2-4 NA
TGTGCCAGCAGCCCAACCACCGGGGAGCTGTTTTTT CASSPTTGELFF TRBV7-3 NA TRBJ2-2 NA
TGTGCCAGCAGTTTGGCGGGAGTAGTTCATGAGCAGTTCTTC CASSLAGVVHEQFF TRBV27 NA TRBJ2-1 TRBD2
TGCGCCAGCAGCCTCGACCGGGGGTTATACAATGAGCAGTTCTTC CASSLDRGLYNEQFF TRBV5-1 NA TRBJ2-1 NA
TGCGCCAGCAGTCCGGGACTAAATATGACCTTC CASSPGLNMTF TRBV10-2 NA TRBJ1-2 NA
TGCGCCAGCAGCCCGGACAGCTACAATGAGCAGTTCTTC CASSPDSYNEQFF TRBV5-1 NA TRBJ2-1 NA
TGTGCCAGCTCGCCGATAATGAACACTGAAGCTTTCTTT CASSPIMNTEAFF TRBV18 once TRBJ1-1 NA
TGCAGTGTCGGGGGGAGGCCTGAGCAGTTCTTC CSVGGRPEQFF TRBV20-1 once TRBJ2-1 TRBD2
TGTGCCAGCAGATCGGCGGGCCACGAGCAGTACTTC CASRSAGHEQYF TRBV11-2 NA TRBJ2-7 NA
TGTGCCTGGAGTAAGGGTCTGCCTGGAAACACCATATATTTT CAWSKGLPGNTIYF TRBV30 many TRBJ1-3 NA
TGTGCCAGCAGGACCGATACCTACGAGCAGTACTTC CASRTDTYEQYF TRBV6-1 few TRBJ2-7 NA
TGTGCCAGCAGCTCCCTTGACCGCTGGCGGGAGGGTTTCGATGAGCAGTTCTTC CASSSLDRWREGFDEQFF TRBV11-3 NA TRBJ2-1 TRBD2
TGTGCCAGCAGCTCACCGGGACAGGGATATAATTCACCCCTCCACTTT CASSSPGQGYNSPLHF TRBV5-4 NA TRBJ1-6 TRBD1
TGTGCCAGCGTAGACAGGGGAAGCACTGAAGCTTTCTTT CASVDRGSTEAFF TRBV27 NA TRBJ1-1 TRBD1
TGTGCCAGCAGTGAAAAGACAGGGCTGAAGACCCAGTACTTC CASSEKTGLKTQYF TRBV2 NA TRBJ2-5 TRBD1
TGTGCCAGCCGGGACAGGGCCTACACTGAAGCTTTCTTT CASRDRAYTEAFF TRBV6-1 once TRBJ1-1 TRBD1
TGTGCCATTGGGGCAGGGGCCGCGAACACCGGGGAGCTGTTTTTT CAIGAGAANTGELFF TRBV7-9 NA TRBJ2-2 NA
TGTGCCATCAGTGAGGCTAGTCCCCCCCTTGGCTACACCTTC CAISEASPPLGYTF TRBV10-3 once TRBJ1-2 NA
TGTGCCAGCAGTGAAATGGGGGGGTTAGATGGCTACACCTTC CASSEMGGLDGYTF TRBV6-1 NA TRBJ1-2 NA
TGTGCCAGCTCACCCCAGGACAGGGTGGGCACCTTC CASSPQDRVGTF TRBV18 NA TRBJ1-2 TRBD1
TGTGCCTGGAGCCCCCAGTCAGCGGGGGGCACCTCGGAGTTCTTC CAWSPQSAGGTSEFF TRBV30 NA TRBJ2-1 TRBD2
TGTGCCAGCAGTTTCCATCAACAGGATGCTTTCTTT CASSFHQQDAFF TRBV6-1 NA TRBJ1-1 NA
TGCGCCAGCAGCTTGGCCTCGAGGGACACTGAAGCTTTCTTT CASSLASRDTEAFF TRBV5-1 NA TRBJ1-1 NA
TGTGCCAGTATTATGGAGACAGGGAGGGAAGCTTTCTTT CASIMETGREAFF TRBV19 NA TRBJ1-1 TRBD1
TGTGCCACAAGGACTTTGGACAGCCGCTCTGGAAACACCATATATTTT CATRTLDSRSGNTIYF TRBV18 NA TRBJ1-3 NA
TGTGCCAGCAGTTCAGATGACAGGGAACTGTTTTTT CASSSDDRELFF TRBV27 NA TRBJ1-4 TRBD1
TGTGCCAGTAGTTCCTCGGGACAGGCCATGACTGGGGCCAACGTCCTGACTTTC CASSSSGQAMTGANVLTF TRBV19 NA TRBJ2-6 TRBD1
TGTGCCAGCAGCAAAGGCCACAGGGACCTTAGCAATCAGCCCCAGCATTTT CASSKGHRDLSNQPQHF TRBV21-1 NA TRBJ1-5 NA
TGTGCCAGCCTGGATAGGCGGGAAGAGTTCTTC CASLDRREEFF TRBV6-5 NA TRBJ2-1 NA